Each of the 10 T cell receptor beta chains below was sequenced from the same sample in a study of T cell responses to AZD1222 COVID-19 vaccine. The data were produced by immunoSEQ multiplex PCR, yet TCRdb's version contains in-frame clones alone and is incomplete. Among roughly 100,000 clones listed, more than 90% were seen once. Sequenced here: peripheral blood, sampled on day 0 of AZD1222 vaccination. The receptors stem from an adult in good health.

V is TRBV19 and J is TRBJ2-3, with D perhaps matching TRBD1 or TRBD2 (5 bases each). CDR1 is LNHDA and CDR2 is SQIVND in the germline V gene (reference sequence). This CDR3 is built from 16 residues. V lost 5 bases to trimming and J lost 0 bases, with 15 bases between them. CDR3 amino acids: CASSLLWDLSTDTQYF. The CDR3 DNA reads as TGTGCCAGTAGTTTATTATGGGACCTTAGCACAGATACGCAGTATTTT.

This clone was seen just once. This rearrangement joins TRBV9 to TRBJ2-1; D call uncertain. In germline, CDR1 is SGDLS, CDR2 YYNGEE. V was cut by 0 bases and J by 7 bases, with 14 bases left in between. The CDR3 loop spans 15 amino acids. This chain's CDR3 is CASSVDSGPWNEQFF. The CDR3 region has the DNA TGTGCCAGCAGCGTAGATAGTGGGCCCTGGAATGAGCAGTTCTTC. Full variable domain (outside the CDR3, taken from reference TRBV9 and TRBJ2-1): DSGVTQTPKHLITATGQRVTLRCSPRSGDLSVYWYQQSLDQGLQFLIQYYNGEERAKGNILERFSAQQFPDLHSELNLSSLELGDSALYFCASSVDSGPWNEQFFGPGTRLTVL.

The chain is built from TRBV5-1 and TRBJ2-3, with D perhaps TRBD1 or TRBD2 (6 bases each). V was trimmed by 5 bases and J by 0 bases, leaving 13 bases between them. The CDR3 covers 15 residues. The germline gives CDR1 SGHRS, CDR2 YFSETQ. CDR3 sequence (DNA): TGCGCCAGCAGAGCAACGGGGGCGAGCACAGATACGCAGTATTTT. It encodes CASRATGASTDTQYF.

This rearrangement joins TRBV28 to TRBJ2-6; D might be TRBD1 (5 bases). Trimming took off 4 bases at V and 0 bases at J, with 13 bases between the two ends. The CDR3 consists of 17 residues. The germline V gene has CDR1 MDHEN and CDR2 SYDVKM. In nucleotides, the CDR3 is TGTGCCAGCAGTTCCCCTACAGGCAGCTCTGGGGCCAACGTCCTGACTTTC. This codes for CASSSPTGSSGANVLTF.

The chain has TRBV29-1 and TRBJ2-1; weak D call: TRBD1 (6 bases). V dropped 4 bases and J dropped 11 bases, with 15 bases sitting between them. Germline CDR1 and CDR2: SQVTM and ANQGSEA. The CDR3 is 12 amino acids. In DNA, the CDR3 is TGCAGCGTTGGATGGACAGAAAATAAGCAGTTCTTC. Its translation: CSVGWTENKQFF.

Only one count was recorded for this clone. The rearrangement links TRBV7-9 to TRBJ2-5; 11 bases are shared with TRBD1. The trim removed 5 bases at V and 5 bases at J, leaving 10 bases unmatched. The germline CDR1 and CDR2 sequences are SEHNR and FQNEAQ (reference sequence). This CDR3 is 16 amino acids long. CDR3 protein: CASSTSDRGHRETQYF. In DNA form, the CDR3 reads TGTGCCAGCAGCACGTCGGACAGGGGGCATCGGGAGACCCAGTACTTC.

This clone was observed once. The chain links TRBV5-6 to TRBJ1-4, with unresolved D. The V end lost 0 bases, the J end lost 5 bases, and 8 bases lay between the germline ends. The germline CDR1 and CDR2 sequences are SGHDT and YYEEEE. The CDR3 runs 14 residues. In DNA, the CDR3 is TGTGCCAGCAGCTTGGGATTTAGGAATGAAAAACTGTTTTTT. Its protein is CASSLGFRNEKLFF.

The rearrangement uses TRBV28 and TRBJ1-5; no clear D. The CDR3 has 14 amino acids. The germline V gene has CDR1 MDHEN and CDR2 SYDVKM. Trimming removed 1 base at V and 7 bases at J, with 11 bases between. The CDR3 loop is CASSLSRAGQPQHF. CDR3 sequence (DNA): TGTGCCAGCAGTTTATCAAGAGCTGGACAGCCCCAGCATTTT. Based on the CDR3 plus reference TRBV28 and TRBJ1-5, the full variable domain is DVKVTQSSRYLVKRTGEKVFLECVQDMDHENMFWYRQDPGLGLRLIYFSYDVKMKEKGDIPEGYSVSREKKERFSLILESASTNQTSMYLCASSLSRAGQPQHFGDGTRLSIL.

The J gene is TRBJ2-2, the V gene TRBV5-1; D unclear. Trimming removed 8 bases from V and 3 bases from J, with 5 bases in between. The germline gives CDR1 SGHRS, CDR2 YFSETQ. This CDR3 comprises 11 residues. The CDR3 DNA follows: TGCGCCAGTCGTTACACCGGGGAGCTGTTTTTT. Its translation: CASRYTGELFF.

The CDR3 nucleotides are TGTGCCACCCGATGGGACCGAGGAGCAGATACGCAGTATTTT. Its protein product is CATRWDRGADTQYF. The chain has TRBV5-4 and TRBJ2-3, with D perhaps matching TRBD1 or TRBD2 (5 bases each). Germline V gene lookup returns CDR1 SGHNT and CDR2 YYREEE (reference sequence). Trimming removed 9 bases from V and 4 bases from J, with 18 bases in between. The CDR3 is 14 amino acids. The full variable domain, rest sourced from reference TRBV5-4 and TRBJ2-3, is ETGVTQSPTHLIKTRGQQVTLRCSSQSGHNTVSWYQQALGQGPQFIFQYYREEENGRGNFPPRFSGLQFPNYSSELNVNALELDDSALYLCATRWDRGADTQYFGPGTRLTVL.